The 26 T cell receptor beta chains given below trace back to one sample, sequenced in a study of blood T cell repertoires in COVID-19. TCRdb keeps only in-frame clones here, not all; method: immunoSEQ multiplex PCR. The table has 250,000 to 350,000 clones, 75% to 90% seen once; the top ten hold roughly 2.5%. Sequencing used PBMCs or T cells enriched from blood (not recorded which). These receptors were taken from a woman aged 18-30 years who had recovered from COVID-19.

The count of this clone is one. The chain recombines TRBV2 with TRBJ1-1; weak D call: TRBD1 (5 bases). Germline values: CDR1 SNHLY, CDR2 FYNNEI. This CDR3 comprises 15 residues. V shed 8 bases and J shed 6 bases, with 22 bases lying between them. CDR3 in amino acids: CASLWEGKGLAEAFF. CDR3 coding DNA: TGTGCCAGCCTCTGGGAGGGAAAGGGGTTGGCTGAAGCTTTCTTT.

The gene calls are TRBV10-3 and TRBJ2-1; TRBD2 aligns across 8 bases. In germline, CDR1 is ENHRY, CDR2 SYGVKD. CDR3 length equals 17 residues. J was trimmed by 2 bases and V by 3 bases; bases with no gene match: 9. Here the CDR3 reads CAISDQAGGAAYNEQFF. Written as DNA, the CDR3 is TGTGCCATCAGTGATCAGGCCGGGGGGGCCGCCTACAATGAGCAGTTCTTC.

This chain joins TRBV7-9 and TRBJ1-3, with D uncertain. Trimming removed 5 bases from V and 4 bases from J, with 9 bases in between. This CDR3 has 13 amino acids. Germline V CDR1 and CDR2: SEHNR, FQNEAQ (reference sequence). The CDR3 region has the DNA TGTGCCAGCAGCCACACCGAAGGAAACACCATATATTTT. Protein product: CASSHTEGNTIYF.

This clone was counted between two and nine times. The V call is TRBV6-1, the J call TRBJ2-1; TRBD2 agrees at 8 bases. Germline CDR1 MNHNS, CDR2 SASEGT. This CDR3 region has 17 residues. The ends lost 0 bases at V and 3 bases at J; junction bases unmatched: 7. This chain's CDR3 is CASSEARTSGHYNEQFF. CDR3 DNA: TGTGCCAGCAGTGAAGCCAGAACTAGCGGCCACTACAATGAGCAGTTCTTC.

The chain is built from TRBV9 and TRBJ2-1; TRBD2 matches at 15 bases. Germline loops: CDR1 SGDLS, CDR2 YYNGEE. This CDR3 region has 19 residues. V was pared by 4 bases and J by 4 bases, with 12 bases of the junction left unmatched. CDR3 nucleotide sequence: TGTGCCAGCAGCCCCGAGGTGGGACTAGCGGGGGGCGCGTACAATGAGCAGTTCTTC. Residues: CASSPEVGLAGGAYNEQFF.

The V and J genes are TRBV27 and TRBJ1-6; TRBD1 aligns across 9 bases. The length of the CDR3 is 14 residues. V lost 6 bases to trimming and J lost 4 bases; unmatched junction nucleotides: 1. CDR1 MNHEY and CDR2 SMNVEV come from the germline V gene (reference sequence). The CDR3 region is CASRGTGYNSPLHF. CDR3 in DNA: TGTGCCAGCAGAGGGACAGGGTATAATTCACCCCTCCACTTT.

This chain uses TRBV7-3 with TRBJ1-6; 10 bases line up with TRBD1. The CDR3 has 21 amino acids. Looked up from germline, CDR1 is SGHTA and CDR2 is FQGTGA. V lost 5 bases to trimming and J lost 0 bases; unmatched junction nucleotides: 16. CDR3 coding DNA: TGTGCCAGCAGCATGATAGACGGGACAGGGGCCCCGTACTCCTATAATTCACCCCTCCACTTT. This encodes CASSMIDGTGAPYSYNSPLHF.

This clone turned up a few times. The chain joins TRBV6-2 or TRBV6-3 to TRBJ2-1; tentative D call: TRBD1 (6 bases). Germline V gene data show CDR1 as MNHEY and CDR2 as SVGEGT. CDR3 length equals 14 residues. Trimming left V 2 bases short and J 4 bases short, with 9 bases between. The CDR3 DNA sequence: TGTGCCAGCAGTTACAGGGGGTTTTACAATGAGCAGTTCTTC. Translation: CASSYRGFYNEQFF.

The rearrangement uses TRBV5-3 and TRBJ1-4; TRBD1 matches at 7 bases. TRBV5-3 is an ORF, with its function uncertain. The CDR3 extends over 15 amino acids. Trimming cost V 2 bases and J 7 bases; bases outside gene matches: 8. The CDR3 DNA is TGTGCCAGAAGCTTCATCGACAGGGCGGCTGAAAAACTGTTTTTT. Its translation is CARSFIDRAAEKLFF.

The chain employs TRBV5-4 and TRBJ1-2, with D possibly being TRBD1 (5 bases). The CDR3 contains 12 residues. In germline, CDR1 is SGHNT, CDR2 YYREEE (reference sequence). The ends were cut back, 2 bases at V and 7 bases at J, with 9 bases in the middle. This chain's CDR3 is CASSFGGTGYTF. CDR3 DNA sequence: TGTGCCAGCAGCTTCGGGGGGACTGGCTACACCTTC.

This clone appeared a single time. V gene TRBV19 combines with J gene TRBJ2-1, with D perhaps TRBD2 (5 bases). The germline V gene has CDR1 LNHDA and CDR2 SQIVND (reference sequence). The V end lost 4 bases, the J end lost 9 bases, and 22 bases lay between the germline ends. The CDR3 is made up of 16 amino acids. The CDR3 sequence: CASSTPGSARVVEQFF. For the CDR3, the DNA is TGTGCCAGTAGTACCCCTGGGAGTGCTAGGGTTGTTGAGCAGTTCTTC.

V gene TRBV4-1 combines with J gene TRBJ2-1; 9 nucleotides agree with TRBD1. The CDR3 is 17 residues long. Unmatched junction bases numbered 5, after V lost 2 bases and J lost 0 bases. The germline gives CDR1 MGHRA, CDR2 YSYEKL. The CDR3 sequence is CASSQPGTGRSYNEQFF. The CDR3 bases are TGCGCCAGCAGCCAACCTGGGACAGGGCGCTCCTACAATGAGCAGTTCTTC.

The chain joins TRBV5-1 to TRBJ2-1, with 7 positions matching TRBD1. The germline V gene encodes CDR1 SGHRS and CDR2 YFSETQ. The junction had 8 bases not matched to a gene; V was cut back by 2 bases and J by 6 bases. The CDR3 is made up of 15 amino acids. As DNA, the CDR3 is TGCGCCAGCAGCTTTAAGACAGGGAACCGCAATGAGCAGTTCTTC. This translates into CASSFKTGNRNEQFF.

The rearrangement joins TRBV25-1 to TRBJ1-4, with 7 positions matching TRBD1. Germline-derived CDR1 and CDR2 are MGHDK and SYGVNS. J lost 4 bases, V lost 0 bases, and 5 bases had no gene match. The CDR3 extends over 16 amino acids. CDR3 region: CASSEYAGQINEKLFF. CDR3 DNA: TGTGCCAGCAGTGAATACGCGGGACAGATTAATGAAAAACTGTTTTTT. The complete variable domain, with remaining parts taken from reference TRBV25-1 and TRBJ1-4, reads EADIYQTPRYLVIGTGKKITLECSQTMGHDKMYWYQQDPGMELHLIHYSYGVNSTEKGDLSSESTVSRIRTEHFPLTLESARPSHTSQYLCASSEYAGQINEKLFFGSGTQLSVL.

This clone was seen a single time. This chain joins TRBV10-2 and TRBJ1-1; D is perhaps TRBD1 (5 bases). Trimming left V 6 bases short and J 3 bases short, with 14 bases between. The CDR3 runs to 14 residues. From germline, CDR1 is WSHSY and CDR2 SAAADI. The CDR3 DNA follows: TGCGCCAGCAGGGCGGGGGGGGAGTACACTGAAGCTTTCTTT. Translation: CASRAGGEYTEAFF.

As DNA, the CDR3 is TGTGCTAGTGGTTTGGCCCTAACAGGGGTTAAGAACGAGCAGTACTTC. It codes for CASGLALTGVKNEQYF. The genes are TRBV12-5 and TRBJ2-7, with TRBD1 matching 7 bases. Germline assignment: CDR1 LGHNT and CDR2 FRNRAP. Trimming took 1 base from V and 5 from J; bases not matched to a gene: 11. The CDR3 consists of 16 residues.

V and J are TRBV10-3 and TRBJ2-6; 9 nucleotides agree with TRBD1. The CDR3 consists of 15 residues. Germline V gene lookup returns CDR1 ENHRY and CDR2 SYGVKD. Trimming at V came to 11 bases and at J to 1 base, leaving 6 bases not matched to a gene. The CDR3 DNA follows: TGTGCCGCCCGACAGGGGGAGTCTGGGGCCAACGTCCTGACTTTC. Protein product: CAARQGESGANVLTF.

This clone was counted between two and nine times. The genes are TRBV12-3 or TRBV12-4 and TRBJ1-2; no definite D call. Trimming pared 3 bases from V and 5 bases from J, leaving 10 bases between. This CDR3 has 13 residues. The CDR3 region has the DNA TGTGCCAGCAGTTTCGGCCAGGATTATGGCTACACCTTC. Its protein is CASSFGQDYGYTF.

The V and J genes are TRBV28 and TRBJ1-2; 7 bases fit TRBD1. The CDR3 spans 15 residues. The J segment lost 6 bases and the V segment lost 11 bases, leaving 18 bases of the junction unmatched. Germline values: CDR1 MDHEN, CDR2 SYDVKM. The CDR3 sequence: CAVLSPGQRGDGYTF. As DNA, the CDR3 is TGTGCCGTCTTAAGCCCGGGACAGAGGGGAGATGGCTACACCTTC.

V and J are TRBV4-1 and TRBJ1-5; 8 bases fit TRBD1. CDR1 and CDR2 (germline): MGHRA, YSYEKL. After removal of 4 bases from V and 2 bases from J, the junction contained 4 bases not matched to a gene. CDR3 length: 15 residues. The CDR3 reads CASSRQGSGNQPQHF. Here the CDR3 DNA reads TGCGCCAGCAGCCGACAGGGGTCGGGCAATCAGCCCCAGCATTTT.

The rearrangement uses TRBV27 and TRBJ1-6; D possibly corresponds to TRBD1 (5 bases). Trimming pared 5 bases from V and 7 bases from J, leaving 15 bases between. CDR3 length equals 15 residues. Germline-derived CDR1 and CDR2 are MNHEY and SMNVEV (reference sequence). CDR3 in amino acids: CASSGMQGLNSPLHF. CDR3 nucleotide sequence: TGTGCCAGCAGTGGTATGCAGGGACTAAATTCACCCCTCCACTTT.

This chain connects TRBV6-5 to TRBJ2-1; D is uncertain. This CDR3 is 12 amino acids long. Germline V gene data show CDR1 as MNHEY and CDR2 as SVGAGI. Trimming removed 8 bases from V and 8 bases from J, with 13 bases in between. In DNA, the CDR3 is TGTGCCAGCGGAGACTCCCAGTATGAGCAGTTCTTC. Amino acid sequence: CASGDSQYEQFF.

The chain uses TRBV28 and TRBJ2-1; the match to TRBD2 covers 9 bases. The CDR3 is 16 amino acids. With 3 bases clipped from V and 10 bases from J, the junction kept 13 bases outside the gene matches. From germline, CDR1 is MDHEN and CDR2 SYDVKM. CDR3 loop: CASSFTPAGGSLEQFF. In DNA form, the CDR3 reads TGTGCCAGCAGTTTCACCCCAGCGGGGGGCTCTCTGGAGCAGTTCTTC. Based on the CDR3 plus reference TRBV28 and TRBJ2-1, the full variable domain is DVKVTQSSRYLVKRTGEKVFLECVQDMDHENMFWYRQDPGLGLRLIYFSYDVKMKEKGDIPEGYSVSREKKERFSLILESASTNQTSMYLCASSFTPAGGSLEQFFGPGTRLTVL.

This rearrangement joins TRBV19 to TRBJ2-1; 8 bases map to TRBD1. The CDR3 length is 15 residues. J lost 5 bases, V lost 6 bases, and 9 bases had no gene match. Germline-derived CDR1 and CDR2 are LNHDA and SQIVND (reference sequence). CDR3 region: CASRQTGAHHNEQFF. The CDR3 DNA follows: TGTGCCAGTAGACAGACAGGGGCGCATCACAATGAGCAGTTCTTC.

This chain joins TRBV6-5 and TRBJ1-1; no reliable D call. Germline V gives CDR1 MNHEY, CDR2 SVGAGI. This CDR3 has 13 amino acids. V was pared by 2 bases and J by 0 bases, with 4 bases between. CDR3 in amino acids: CASSYALNTEAFF. CDR3 sequence (DNA): TGTGCCAGCAGTTACGCGTTGAACACTGAAGCTTTCTTT.

This clone was detected once. This chain joins TRBV3-1 (or the pseudogene TRBV3-2) and TRBJ2-3, with D hard to call. The CDR3 totals 16 residues. Trimming removed 0 bases from V and 4 bases from J, with 14 bases in between. Germline V gives CDR1 LGHDT, CDR2 YNNKEL (reference sequence). CDR3 DNA sequence: TGTGCCAGCAGCCAAGACCAGGCCAGGCCGGCAGATACGCAGTATTTT. It encodes CASSQDQARPADTQYF.